Each of the 25 T cell receptor beta chains below was sequenced from the same sample in a study of blood T cells in healthy people across ages. Next came a second PCR, run for about 7 to 12 cycles, which used a sample-barcoded 5' primer along with a J-beta primer mix. TCRdb re-analysed the 5' RACE reads in MiXCR, keeping a single row per CDR3 protein. The sample holds about 800,000 distinct CDR3 sequences, 35% to 60% seen once. Sequencing was performed on blood. The receptors were sampled from an elderly man in good health.

The V and J genes are TRBV20-1 and TRBJ2-7; 7 bases are a match to TRBD2. The CDR3 sequence is 15 residues long. Per germline, CDR1 DFQATT and CDR2 SNEGSKA (reference sequence). V was pared by 0 bases and J by 6 bases, with 11 bases of the junction left unmatched. The CDR3 loop reads CSARDQGGSLGEQYF. CDR3 nucleotides: TGCAGTGCTAGAGATCAGGGCGGGAGTTTGGGCGAGCAGTACTTC.

The chain combines TRBV18 with TRBJ2-5; D remains unclear. From germline, CDR1 is KGHSH and CDR2 LQKENI. The CDR3 loop spans 14 amino acids. V lost 1 base to trimming and J lost 1 base, with 7 bases between them. DNA for the CDR3: TGTGCCAGCTCACCACTGGCGGTCCAAGAGACCCAGTACTTC. Its translation is CASSPLAVQETQYF.

This rearrangement joins TRBV5-1 to TRBJ2-3, with TRBD2 matching 10 bases. Per germline, CDR1 SGHRS and CDR2 YFSETQ. Germline trimming cut 8 bases from V and 3 bases from J; bases unmatched to any gene: 9. CDR3 length: 15 amino acids. CDR3 region: CASTGRTSGTDTQYF. The CDR3 nucleotides read TGCGCCAGTACGGGAAGGACTAGCGGTACAGATACGCAGTATTTT.

This clonotype was seen a few times. The genes are TRBV20-1 and TRBJ1-5, with D hard to call. Germline V gives CDR1 DFQATT, CDR2 SNEGSKA (reference sequence). Trimming shortened V by 4 bases and J by 9 bases, and 16 bases separated the two germline ends. CDR3 size: 13 residues. CDR3 sequence: CSANDNPLGPQHF. In DNA, the CDR3 is TGCAGTGCTAACGATAACCCTCTTGGGCCCCAGCATTTT.

V usage is TRBV7-9 and J usage is TRBJ2-3; D gene unclear. V was clipped by 11 bases and J by 1 base, with 16 bases between them. Germline V gives CDR1 SEHNR, CDR2 FQNEAQ (reference sequence). The CDR3 is 14 amino acids. In nucleotides, the CDR3 is TGTGCCGGCCTGGTGGGCTTTGGCACAGATACGCAGTATTTT. Translation gives CAGLVGFGTDTQYF.

The CDR3 loop reads CASSEMREAGEQYF. CDR3 nucleotide sequence: TGTGCCAGCAGTGAAATGCGGGAGGCCGGCGAGCAGTACTTC. The rearrangement links TRBV2 to TRBJ2-5; 8 nucleotides match TRBD2. The DNA end is more similar to TRBJ2-7, so the J call may be wrong. CDR1 and CDR2 (germline): SNHLY, FYNNEI. The CDR3 contains 14 residues.

This clonotype was found a few times. This chain connects TRBV20-1 to TRBJ2-7, with D unclear. The CDR3 is 15 residues long. The V end was cut by 1 base, the J end by 1 base, with 14 bases between. In germline, CDR1 is DFQATT, CDR2 SNEGSKA (reference sequence). The CDR3 coding sequence is TGCAGTGCTAGAGGAAATTTGGTCAGATCCTACGAGCAGTACTTC. Translation: CSARGNLVRSYEQYF.

This chain joins TRBV5-1 and TRBJ1-2; 9 bases are a match to TRBD1. There are 15 residues in the CDR3. Germline V CDR1 and CDR2: SGHRS, YFSETQ. J was trimmed by 3 bases and V by 1 base; bases with no gene match: 4. In DNA, the CDR3 is TGCGCCAGCAGCTTGTTACAGGGGGCCTACTATGGCTACACCTTC. Translated: CASSLLQGAYYGYTF.

This clonotype was counted a few times. The V call is TRBV20-1, the J call TRBJ2-4; TRBD1 aligns across 8 bases. Germline-derived CDR1 and CDR2 are DFQATT and SNEGSKA (reference sequence). Germline trimming cut 1 base from V and 6 bases from J; bases unmatched to any gene: 2. This CDR3 contains 13 residues. The CDR3: CSARVQGGNIQYF. CDR3 nucleotide sequence: TGCAGTGCTAGAGTACAGGGGGGAAACATTCAGTACTTC.

The rearrangement links TRBV29-1 to TRBJ2-2; possible D gene TRBD1, 5 bases. The V gene's germline CDR1 is SQVTM and CDR2 ANQGSEA. V lost 0 bases and J 4 bases, leaving 9 bases between the germline ends. The CDR3 covers 14 residues. The CDR3 DNA follows: TGCAGCGTTGAAGAGGGGCGAAGCACCGGGGAGCTGTTTTTT. Translating gives CSVEEGRSTGELFF.

This clonotype was found many times. The chain carries TRBV6-2 or TRBV6-3 and TRBJ1-2, with 7 nucleotides matching TRBD1. This CDR3 region has 15 residues. Trimming took 0 bases from V and 7 from J; bases not matched to a gene: 8. Germline loops: CDR1 MNHEY, CDR2 SVGEGT. This chain's CDR3 is CASSYSGQALRGYTF. CDR3 DNA sequence: TGTGCCAGCAGTTACTCCGGACAGGCCCTCCGTGGCTACACCTTC.

The chain joins TRBV5-1 to TRBJ2-7, with TRBD2 matching 12 bases. The V and J ends lost 4 bases and 3 bases, in that order; junction bases with no gene match: 5. CDR1 is SGHRS, CDR2 YFSETQ, per germline. This CDR3 has 15 amino acids. CDR3 loop: CASSLRTSGVYEQYF. The CDR3 nucleotides read TGCGCCAGCAGCCTAAGGACTAGCGGGGTCTACGAGCAGTACTTC.

This clonotype appeared once. This chain links TRBV5-6 with TRBJ2-4; 14 bases are a match to TRBD2. The DNA end lines up better with TRBJ2-7; the J call may be wrong. The length of the CDR3 is 15 residues. Germline V CDR1 and CDR2: SGHDT, YYEEEE. DNA for the CDR3: TGTGCCAGCAGCTGGACTAGCGGGAGGCCTCACGAGCAGTACTTC. This gives the protein CASSWTSGRPHEQYF.

This chain links TRBV5-4 with TRBJ2-7; the match to TRBD1 covers 10 bases. CDR1 SGHNT and CDR2 YYREEE come from the germline V gene (reference sequence). Trimming removed 4 bases from V and 0 bases from J; junction bases left unmatched: 4. The CDR3 has 15 residues. CDR3 bases: TGTGCCAGCAGCCCGACAGGGGGCCCCTCCTACGAGCAGTACTTC. Translating gives CASSPTGGPSYEQYF.

V is TRBV18 and J is TRBJ2-3; D unclear. The CDR3 runs 13 residues. The germline CDR1 and CDR2 sequences are KGHSH and LQKENI. V was pared by 3 bases and J by 6 bases, with 10 bases between. CDR3 coding DNA: TGTGCCAGCTCACCCCAGCACCGGGATACGCAGTATTTT. This gives the protein CASSPQHRDTQYF.

This clonotype showed up just a few times. The genes are TRBV2 and TRBJ1-6; D is perhaps TRBD1 (5 bases). Germline-derived CDR1 and CDR2 are SNHLY and FYNNEI. The CDR3 loop spans 13 amino acids. Deletions cut 6 bases from V and 7 bases from J, with 10 bases between. In nucleotides, the CDR3 is TGTGCCAGCAGCGAGGGGATCAATTCACCCCTCCACTTT. As protein: CASSEGINSPLHF.

The V and J genes are TRBV12-3 or TRBV12-4 and TRBJ2-7; 9 positions match TRBD1. Germline trimming cut 10 bases from V and 4 bases from J; bases unmatched to any gene: 8. The CDR3 has 13 residues. CDR3 sequence reads: CATRDRASYEQYF. The CDR3 coding sequence is TGTGCCACGCGGGACAGGGCTTCGTACGAGCAGTACTTC.

This clonotype was seen at least ten times. V usage is TRBV6-5 and J usage is TRBJ2-2; 12 nucleotides align to TRBD2. J was trimmed by 1 base and V by 0 bases; bases with no gene match: 3. Per germline, CDR1 MNHEY and CDR2 SVGAGI. The CDR3 length is 18 residues. The CDR3 coding sequence is TGTGCCAGCAGTTACTCAGGACTAGCGGGACAGAACACCGGGGAGCTGTTTTTT. Protein sequence: CASSYSGLAGQNTGELFF.

V usage is TRBV21-1 and J usage is TRBJ1-5. TRBV21-1 is a known pseudogene. The CDR3 runs to 19 residues. The CDR3 nucleotides are TGTGCCAGCAGCAAATTGCGGCATCATAGAGGTGGAACTAATCGGCCCCAGCATTTT. Its translation: CASSKLRHHRGGTNRPQHF.

This chain joins TRBV18 and TRBJ1-4, with D hard to call. Trimming removed 2 bases at V and 0 bases at J, with 10 bases between. The CDR3 is 16 residues long. CDR1 KGHSH and CDR2 LQKENI come from the germline V gene. CDR3 DNA sequence: TGTGCCAGCTCACCATCTGCGACAACAACTAATGAAAAACTGTTTTTT. Residues: CASSPSATTTNEKLFF.

The chain links TRBV11-2 to TRBJ2-5, with 10 bases identical to TRBD2. This CDR3 has 17 residues. J was trimmed by 5 bases and V by 4 bases; bases with no gene match: 13. Germline V gene data show CDR1 as SGHAT and CDR2 as FQNNGV. CDR3 DNA sequence: TGTGCCAGCAGCTCGGGACTAGCGCCATTCCAGGGGGAGACCCAGTACTTC. Translation: CASSSGLAPFQGETQYF.

The rearrangement links TRBV7-9 to TRBJ1-2; D may be TRBD1 (6 bases). Germline CDR1 reads SEHNR; CDR2 reads FQNEAQ (reference sequence). This CDR3 spans 13 amino acids. V was shortened by 8 bases and J by 0 bases, with 10 bases between the two germline ends. CDR3 loop: CASGTSSNYGYTF. The CDR3 region has the DNA TGTGCCAGCGGGACAAGTTCTAACTATGGCTACACCTTC.

This clonotype was seen a handful of times. The rearrangement uses TRBV15 and TRBJ2-1, with 10 bases aligning to TRBD2. The germline CDR1 and CDR2 sequences are LNHNV and YYDKDF (reference sequence). Trimming took 1 base from V and 4 from J; bases not matched to a gene: 10. This CDR3 has 18 amino acids. The CDR3 region is CATSRGGLAGGSYNEQFF. The CDR3, as DNA: TGTGCCACCAGCAGAGGAGGGTTAGCGGGGGGATCTTACAATGAGCAGTTCTTC.

V usage is TRBV7-2 and J usage is TRBJ2-1; 7 bases are a match to TRBD1. Trimming took 6 bases from V and 6 from J; bases not matched to a gene: 5. CDR3 size: 13 residues. Germline loops: CDR1 SGHTA, CDR2 FQGNSA. The CDR3 loop reads CASSWAGGNEQFF. In DNA form, the CDR3 reads TGTGCCAGCAGTTGGGCAGGGGGCAATGAGCAGTTCTTC. The full variable domain, with the rest looked up from reference TRBV7-2 and TRBJ2-1, is GAGVSQSPSNKVTEKGKDVELRCDPISGHTALYWYRQSLGQGLEFLIYFQGNSAPDKSGLPSDRFSAERTGGSVSTLTIQRTQQEDSAVYLCASSWAGGNEQFFGPGTRLTVL.

The rearrangement joins TRBV27 to TRBJ2-5; TRBD1 is a possible D gene (6 bases). The CDR3 has 14 residues. Germline V gene data show CDR1 as MNHEY and CDR2 as SMNVEV (reference sequence). V was trimmed by 4 bases and J by 0 bases, leaving 9 bases between them. The CDR3 is CASSSTGYQETQYF. DNA of the CDR3: TGTGCCAGCAGTTCTACAGGGTACCAAGAGACCCAGTACTTC.